These 9 T cell receptor beta chains were sequenced from one sample in a study of CD8 T cells in Susac syndrome. Random hexamers primed reverse transcription of about 0.45 to 1 ug RNA. TCRdb re-called the immunoSEQ multiplex PCR reads with MiXCR, one entry per CDR3 protein. The sample holds over 100,000 distinct CDR3 sequences, 90% to 98% seen once. The source material was CD4+ T cells from PBMCs. The receptors were gathered from a human donor in good health.

The genes are TRBV5-1 and TRBJ2-2; D call uncertain. The CDR3 totals 14 residues. Germline V gene data show CDR1 as SGHRS and CDR2 as YFSETQ. Trimming shortened V by 0 bases and J by 6 bases, and 9 bases separated the two germline ends. CDR3 bases: TGCGCCAGCAGCTTGGAATCTAATTCCGGGGAGCTGTTTTTT. Translating gives CASSLESNSGELFF.

This chain uses TRBV5-1 with TRBJ2-3; tentatively, D is TRBD1 or TRBD2 (5 bases each). This CDR3 contains 14 residues. Trimming pared 5 bases from V and 1 base from J, leaving 11 bases between. Germline assignment: CDR1 SGHRS and CDR2 YFSETQ. The DNA of the CDR3 is TGCGCCAGCAGGGGGGACGTGGGCACAGATACGCAGTATTTT. It yields the protein CASRGDVGTDTQYF.

V usage is TRBV4-3 and J usage is TRBJ2-7; TRBD2 agrees at 8 bases. The CDR3 totals 17 residues. Germline-derived CDR1 and CDR2 are LGHNA and YSLEER. V lost 0 bases to trimming and J lost 0 bases; unmatched junction nucleotides: 7. For the CDR3, the DNA is TGCGCCAGCAGCCAAGATCCGACTAGCGTATTCTCCTACGAGCAGTACTTC. Its translation is CASSQDPTSVFSYEQYF.

This clonotype was seen once. The rearrangement links TRBV7-8 to TRBJ1-1, with 10 bases fitting TRBD1. The V segment lost 4 bases and the J segment 3 bases; nucleotides outside the gene matches: 8. Germline loops: CDR1 SGHVS, CDR2 FQNEAQ. This CDR3 has 16 amino acids. CDR3 DNA sequence: TGTGCCAGCAGCTCCCGGGACAGGGGTGTGGACACTGAAGCTTTCTTT. Encoded protein: CASSSRDRGVDTEAFF.

Written as DNA, the CDR3 is TGTGCCAGCAGTGGGGACGGGGATTTAAGAGAGACCCAGTACTTC. Residues: CASSGDGDLRETQYF. The rearrangement uses TRBV5-6 and TRBJ2-5; the D gene could be TRBD1 or TRBD2 (5 bases each). V lost 5 bases to trimming and J lost 4 bases, with 18 bases between them. The CDR3 sequence is 15 residues long. Looked up from germline, CDR1 is SGHDT and CDR2 is YYEEEE.

This sequence joins TRBV14 and TRBJ1-6; D not certain. Germline CDR1 reads SGHDN; CDR2 reads FVKESK. The CDR3 loop spans 18 amino acids. V lost 0 bases, J lost 3 bases, and 15 bases lay in between. This chain's CDR3 is CASSQDRTAENYNSPLHF. CDR3 bases: TGTGCCAGCAGCCAAGACCGCACAGCAGAGAACTATAATTCACCCCTCCACTTT. Using reference TRBV14 and TRBJ1-6 for the parts outside the CDR3, the full variable domain is EAGVTQFPSHSVIEKGQTVTLRCDPISGHDNLYWYRRVMGKEIKFLLHFVKESKQDESGMPNNRFLAERTGGTYSTLKVQPAELEDSGVYFCASSQDRTAENYNSPLHFGNGTRLTVT.

The chain uses TRBV3-1 and TRBJ2-1; TRBD2 matches at 13 bases. Trimming cost V 2 bases and J 6 bases; bases outside gene matches: 4. The germline gives CDR1 LGHDT, CDR2 YNNKEL (reference sequence). CDR3 length: 16 amino acids. The CDR3 bases are TGTGCCAGCAGCCAACTACTAGCGGGGGGGCCCAATGAGCAGTTCTTC. This encodes CASSQLLAGGPNEQFF.

The chain uses TRBV6-5 and TRBJ1-1; D gene ambiguous. This CDR3 has 13 amino acids. Germline CDR1 is MNHEY and CDR2 is SVGAGI. The V end lost 0 bases, the J end lost 4 bases, and 6 bases lay between the germline ends. The CDR3 coding sequence is TGTGCCAGCAGTTACTCGCGGGGCACTGAAGCTTTCTTT. This encodes CASSYSRGTEAFF.

The gene calls are TRBV7-6 and TRBJ1-1, with TRBD1 matching 8 bases. Trimming cost V 3 bases and J 5 bases; bases outside gene matches: 2. This CDR3 is built from 13 residues. Germline lookup yields CDR1 SGHVS and CDR2 FNYEAQ. Here the CDR3 reads CASSLRQGTEAFF. As DNA, the CDR3 is TGTGCCAGCAGCTTGAGACAGGGGACTGAAGCTTTCTTT.